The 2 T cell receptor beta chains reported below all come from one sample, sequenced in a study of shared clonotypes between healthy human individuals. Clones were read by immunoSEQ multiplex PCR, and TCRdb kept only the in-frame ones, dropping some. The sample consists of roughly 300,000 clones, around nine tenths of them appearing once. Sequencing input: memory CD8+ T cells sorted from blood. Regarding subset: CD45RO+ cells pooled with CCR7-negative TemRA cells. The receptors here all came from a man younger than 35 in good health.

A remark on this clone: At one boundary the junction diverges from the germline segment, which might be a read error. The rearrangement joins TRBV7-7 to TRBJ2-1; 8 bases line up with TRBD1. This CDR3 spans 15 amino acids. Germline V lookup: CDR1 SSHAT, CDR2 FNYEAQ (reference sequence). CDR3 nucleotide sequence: TGTGCTAGCAGCCGGACAGGGAGCTCCTACAATGAGCAGTTCTTC. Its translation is CASSRTGSSYNEQFF.

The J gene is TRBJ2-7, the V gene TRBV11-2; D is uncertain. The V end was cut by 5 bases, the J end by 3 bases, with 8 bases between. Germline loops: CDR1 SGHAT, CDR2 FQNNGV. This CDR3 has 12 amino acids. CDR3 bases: TGTGCCAGCAGCCCCCGGAACTACGAGCAGTACTTC. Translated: CASSPRNYEQYF. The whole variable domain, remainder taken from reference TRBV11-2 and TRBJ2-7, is EAGVAQSPRYKIIEKRQSVAFWCNPISGHATLYWYQQILGQGPKLLIQFQNNGVVDDSQLPKDRFSAERLKGVDSTLKIQPAKLEDSAVYLCASSPRNYEQYFGPGTRLTVT.